Sequencing of this T cell receptor beta chain was carried out in a study of T cells after yellow fever vaccination. TCRdb re-derived calls from the 5' RACE reads in MiXCR, one entry per CDR3 protein. The sample lists 300,000 to 350,000 distinct CDR3 sequences, under 5% occurring once. V was clipped by 1 base and J by 6 bases, with 13 bases between them. The CDR3 extends over 15 amino acids. Germline CDR1 reads LNHNV; CDR2 reads YYDKDF (reference sequence). This clonotype was seen a handful of times. The material was PBMCs, obtained 5 days after the yellow fever booster vaccination. The clonotype comes from a man aged 18 to 29 who received the YFV17D yellow fever vaccine. This chain links TRBV15 with TRBJ2-1, with D perhaps TRBD1 (8 bases). The DNA of the CDR3 is TGTGCCACCAGCAGAGTACAGGGGGAGGGCAATGAGCAGTTCTTC. Its protein product is CATSRVQGEGNEQFF.